The T cell receptor (beta chain) described here comes from a study of response to subunit inactivated influenza vaccine. Trimming shortened V by 6 bases and J by 4 bases, and 12 bases separated the two germline ends. The CDR3 extends over 13 amino acids. This clonotype was seen many times. Its antigen is unknown. Broader study findings: The authors suggested that few new T cells are recruited per seasonal influenza vaccination.

TCRdb passed the RT-PCR reads through MiXCR, listing each CDR3 protein once. The sample shows approximately 500,000 distinct CDR3 sequences, under 30% of them seen only once. These sequences were also reported in another study, on T cells expressing NK-cell markers. This second study says: The authors made TCR beta cDNA libraries by 5'RACE template switching. This switching added a universal primer site and UMIs. Eight donors were sequenced, seven testing HCMV-seropositive and one testing seronegative. The leading position in the CD3+CD56-NKG2C+ fraction of several donors also went to these clonotypes.

The rearrangement joins TRBV12-3 or TRBV12-4 to TRBJ1-2; D is perhaps TRBD1 (5 bases). This clonotype originated in a man aged 50-60 years who received an inactivated influenza vaccine. Sequencing used CD4+ T cells sorted from PBMCs, obtained 11 to 12 days after vaccination. CDR3: CASSTTGGYGYTF. The CDR3 DNA is TGTGCCAGCAGCACAACAGGCGGCTATGGCTACACCTTC.